The TCR beta chain described here comes from a study of blood T cell repertoires in COVID-19. Study-level information: Sites across the United States, Italy and Spain contributed samples from acute and convalescent COVID-19.

The CDR3 has 15 residues. The ends lost 3 bases at V and 8 bases at J; junction bases unmatched: 10. Germline CDR1 and CDR2: LNHDA and SQIVND (reference sequence). TCRdb's table, derived via immunoSEQ multiplex PCR, lists solely in-frame clones and lacks some. The data hold about 240,000 clones, with 85% to 90% observed a single time. The TCR comes from a woman aged 25 to 45 who had recovered from COVID-19. Sequencing was performed on PBMCs or T cells enriched from blood (not recorded which). This chain joins TRBV19 and TRBJ2-7; TRBD2 agrees at 10 bases. CDR3 amino acids: CASSMIGLAETKQYF. DNA for the CDR3: TGTGCCAGTAGTATGATTGGACTAGCGGAGACCAAGCAGTACTTC.